These T cell receptor beta chains were read from a single sample in a study of blood T cell repertoires in COVID-19. Only in-frame clones appear in the TCRdb table, and some are missing; sequencing was by immunoSEQ multiplex PCR. Here the sample spans approximately 30,000 clones, around 90% being singletons. Sequenced sample: peripheral blood. These receptors all come from a human donor in a cohort sampled during active COVID-19. The CDR3 runs from the conserved cysteine through the conserved F or W. The order of the fields is J gene, D gene, V gene, CDR3 protein, CDR3 DNA. D genes are given only for firm matches.

TRBJ2-3 | TRBD2 | TRBV3-1/TRBV3-2 | CASSQAGTTSTDTQYF | TGTGCCAGCAGCCAAGCGGGGACTACTAGCACAGATACGCAGTATTTT
TRBJ2-1 | TRBD2 | TRBV28 | CASSPQAGGPGNEQFF | TGTGCCAGCAGCCCCCAGGCGGGAGGGCCGGGGAATGAGCAGTTCTTC
TRBJ1-4 | NA | TRBV14 | CASSQDTIGKLFF | TGTGCCAGCAGCCAAGATACGATCGGAAAACTGTTTTTT
TRBJ1-2 | NA | TRBV29-1 | CSVEGAVNYGYTF | TGCAGCGTTGAAGGGGCCGTCAACTATGGCTACACCTTC
TRBJ1-1 | TRBD1 | TRBV7-8 | CASSPRTGPEAFF | TGTGCCAGCAGCCCCCGGACAGGCCCTGAAGCTTTCTTT
TRBJ1-2 | NA | TRBV19 | CASSPDRLSLYYTF | TGTGCCAGTAGTCCCGACAGACTCTCATTATACTACACCTTC
TRBJ2-2 | NA | TRBV5-1 | CASSLGTNTGELFF | TGCGCCAGCAGCTTGGGTACGAACACCGGGGAGCTGTTTTTT
TRBJ2-2 | NA | TRBV28 | CASSLRVTGLTGELFF | TGTGCCAGCAGTTTAAGGGTGACAGGACTCACCGGGGAGCTGTTTTTT
TRBJ2-4 | TRBD2 | TRBV5-6 | CASSLVAGPTKNIQYF | TGTGCCAGCAGCTTGGTAGCGGGCCCGACAAAAAACATTCAGTACTTC
TRBJ1-4 | TRBD1 | TRBV3-1/TRBV3-2 | CASSQLSKGTGGNEKLFF | TGTGCCAGCAGCCAACTTTCTAAGGGAACAGGGGGTAATGAAAAACTGTTTTTT
TRBJ2-5 | NA | TRBV2 | CASSEWTAIETQYF | TGTGCCAGCAGTGAATGGACAGCCATAGAGACCCAGTACTTC
TRBJ1-5 | TRBD1 | TRBV29-1 | CSVEGTGSQPQHF | TGCAGCGTGGAGGGGACAGGAAGCCAGCCCCAGCATTTT